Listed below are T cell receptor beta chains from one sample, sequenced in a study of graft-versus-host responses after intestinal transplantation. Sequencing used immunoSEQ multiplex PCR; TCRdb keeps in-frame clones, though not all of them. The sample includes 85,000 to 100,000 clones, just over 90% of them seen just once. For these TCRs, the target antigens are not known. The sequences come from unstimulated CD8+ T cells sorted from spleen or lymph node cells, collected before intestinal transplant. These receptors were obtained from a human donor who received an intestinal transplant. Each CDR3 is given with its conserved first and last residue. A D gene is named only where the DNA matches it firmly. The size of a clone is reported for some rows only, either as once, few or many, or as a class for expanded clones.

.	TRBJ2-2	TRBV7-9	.	CASRQKGDTGELFF	TGTGCCAGCAGGCAAAAGGGAGATACCGGGGAGCTGTTTTTT
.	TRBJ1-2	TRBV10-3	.	CAISRENGYTF	TGTGCCATCAGTAGGGAGAATGGCTACACCTTC
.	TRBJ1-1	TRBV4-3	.	CASSQDTAEGTEAFF	TGCGCCAGCAGCCAAGATACGGCAGAGGGCACTGAAGCTTTCTTT
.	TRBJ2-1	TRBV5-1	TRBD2	CASSGTGGLYNEQFF	TGCGCCAGCAGCGGCACGGGGGGGCTATACAATGAGCAGTTCTTC
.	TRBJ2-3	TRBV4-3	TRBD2	CASSDRSGGAGDTQYF	TGCGCCAGCAGCGATCGTAGCGGGGGGGCCGGGGATACGCAGTATTTT
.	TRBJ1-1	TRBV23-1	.	CASSQYWRANTEAFF	TGCGCCAGCAGTCAATATTGGAGAGCGAACACTGAAGCTTTCTTT
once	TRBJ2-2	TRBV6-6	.	CASSSVNTGELFF	TGTGCCAGCAGTTCCGTTAACACCGGGGAGCTGTTTTTT
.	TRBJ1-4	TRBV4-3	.	CASSQETGFTNEKLFF	TGCGCCAGCAGCCAAGAAACGGGGTTCACTAATGAAAAACTGTTTTTT
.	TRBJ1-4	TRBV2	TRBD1	CASIQGQGRNANEKLFF	TGTGCCAGCATCCAGGGACAGGGGAGAAATGCTAATGAAAAACTGTTTTTT
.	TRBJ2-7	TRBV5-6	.	CASSPTGRGPTYEQYF	TGTGCCAGCAGCCCTACGGGGCGGGGGCCAACCTACGAGCAGTACTTC
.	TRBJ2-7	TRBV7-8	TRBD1	CASSLWSGGDHEQYF	TGTGCCAGCAGCTTATGGTCAGGGGGCGACCACGAGCAGTACTTC
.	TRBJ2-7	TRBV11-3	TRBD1	CASSRDRGPGYEQYF	TGTGCCAGCAGCCGGGACAGGGGGCCTGGATACGAGCAGTACTTC
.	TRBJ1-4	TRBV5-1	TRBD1	CASSLEAGGYEKLFF	TGCGCCAGCAGCTTGGAGGCAGGGGGCTATGAAAAACTGTTTTTT
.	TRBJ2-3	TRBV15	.	CATSRDLSTDTQYF	TGTGCCACCAGCAGAGATCTCAGCACAGATACGCAGTATTTT
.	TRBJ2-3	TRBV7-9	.	CASSFSAGDSTDTQYF	TGTGCCAGCAGCTTCTCGGCGGGCGATAGCACAGATACGCAGTATTTT
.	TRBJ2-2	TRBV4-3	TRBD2	CASSQLAGGSTGELFF	TGCGCCAGCAGCCAACTAGCGGGGGGGAGCACCGGGGAGCTGTTTTTT
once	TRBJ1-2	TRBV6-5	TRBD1	CASTSRQGGLYGYTF	TGTGCCAGCACTTCAAGACAGGGAGGTTTGTATGGCTACACCTTC
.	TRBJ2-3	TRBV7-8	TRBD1	CASSRQGISTDTQYF	TGTGCCAGCAGCCGACAGGGGATTAGCACAGATACGCAGTATTTT
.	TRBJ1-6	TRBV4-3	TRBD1	CASSQVRTGTNSPLHF	TGCGCCAGCAGCCAAGTTCGGACAGGGACTAATTCACCCCTCCACTTT
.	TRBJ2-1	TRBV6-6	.	CASSYSFESSYNEQFF	TGTGCCAGCAGTTACTCGTTCGAGAGCTCCTACAATGAGCAGTTCTTC
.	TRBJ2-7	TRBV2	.	CASSEVGPPGGHEQYF	TGTGCCAGCAGTGAAGTCGGGCCCCCCGGAGGCCACGAGCAGTACTTC
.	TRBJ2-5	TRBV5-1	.	CASSLSGVETQYF	TGCGCCAGCAGCTTGTCGGGGGTCGAGACCCAGTACTTC
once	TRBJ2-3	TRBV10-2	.	CASSDGTPWDTQYF	TGCGCCAGCAGTGATGGGACTCCCTGGGATACGCAGTATTTT
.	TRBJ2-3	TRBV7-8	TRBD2	CASSLGLAGVADTQYF	TGTGCCAGCAGCTTGGGACTAGCGGGGGTGGCAGATACGCAGTATTTT
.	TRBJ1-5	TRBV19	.	CASSKGYGQPQHF	TGTGCCAGTAGTAAGGGGTACGGACAGCCCCAGCATTTT
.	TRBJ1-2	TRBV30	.	CAWSEFQGDYYGYTF	TGTGCCTGGAGTGAATTTCAGGGCGACTACTATGGCTACACCTTC
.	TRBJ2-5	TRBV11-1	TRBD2	CASSLEGGEETQYF	TGTGCCAGCAGCTTAGAGGGAGGGGAGGAGACCCAGTACTTC
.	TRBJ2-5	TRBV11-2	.	CASSLFPEETQYF	TGTGCCAGCAGCTTATTCCCGGAAGAGACCCAGTACTTC
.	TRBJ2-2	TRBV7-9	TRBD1	CASSLLGGAGTGELFF	TGTGCCAGCAGCTTACTAGGGGGCGCGGGCACCGGGGAGCTGTTTTTT
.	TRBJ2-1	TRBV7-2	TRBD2	CASSLGSGGAIYNEQFF	TGTGCCAGCAGCTTAGGTAGCGGGGGGGCCATCTACAATGAGCAGTTCTTC
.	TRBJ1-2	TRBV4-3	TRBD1	CASSQETGTGDGYGYTF	TGCGCCAGCAGCCAGGAAACCGGGACAGGGGATGGCTATGGCTACACCTTC
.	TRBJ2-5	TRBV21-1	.	CASSSRRGGFHCLVYQETQYF	TGTGCCAGCAGCAGTCGGAGGGGGGGCTTCCACTGTCTGGTTTACCAAGAGACCCAGTACTTC
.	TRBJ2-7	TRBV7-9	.	CASSFKYEQYF	TGTGCCAGCAGCTTTAAATACGAGCAGTACTTC
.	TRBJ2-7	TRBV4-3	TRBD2	CASSQERGGAYEQYF	TGCGCCAGCAGCCAAGAGCGGGGGGGAGCCTACGAGCAGTACTTC
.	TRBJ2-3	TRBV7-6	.	CASSSRQGTDTQYF	TGTGCCAGCAGTTCCCGTCAGGGCACAGATACGCAGTATTTT